This section outlines one T cell receptor (beta chain) sequence together with its context. These data originate in a study of control samples from healthy donors and cancer patients. The protocol was immunoSEQ multiplex PCR, while the TCRdb copy is restricted to in-frame clones and leaves out a portion. The sample holds over 90,000 clones, 90% to 95% seen once. CDR1 SGHVS and CDR2 FNYEAQ come from the germline V gene. The CDR3 is 16 residues long. V lost 1 base to trimming and J lost 0 bases; unmatched junction nucleotides: 3. The gene calls are TRBV7-6 and TRBJ2-3, with 8 bases that match TRBD2. The sequenced sample consisted of blood. The receptor's source is a woman aged 18-35 years in good health. CDR3 DNA sequence: TGTGCCAGCAGCTTAGGGGCTAGCGGGAGCACAGATACGCAGTATTTT. Protein product: CASSLGASGSTDTQYF. Variable domain in full (rest from reference TRBV7-6 and TRBJ2-3): GAGVSQSPRYKVTKRGQDVALRCDPISGHVSLYWYRQALGQGPEFLTYFNYEAQQDKSGLPNDRFSAERPEGSISTLTIQRTEQRDSAMYRCASSLGASGSTDTQYFGPGTRLTVL.